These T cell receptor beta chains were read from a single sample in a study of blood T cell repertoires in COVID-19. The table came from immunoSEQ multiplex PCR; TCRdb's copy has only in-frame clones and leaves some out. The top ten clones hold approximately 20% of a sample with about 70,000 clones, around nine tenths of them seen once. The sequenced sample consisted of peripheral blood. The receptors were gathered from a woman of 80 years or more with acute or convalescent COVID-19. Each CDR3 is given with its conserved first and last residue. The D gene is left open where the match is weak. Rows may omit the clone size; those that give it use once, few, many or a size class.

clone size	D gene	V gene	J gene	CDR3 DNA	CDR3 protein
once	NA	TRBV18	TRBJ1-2	TGTGCCAGCTCACCAGGCAGGGAGGATGGCTACACCTTC	CASSPGREDGYTF
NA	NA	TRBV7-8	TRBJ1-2	TGTGCCAGCAGCTTAGACTCGAGGGATGGCTACACCTTC	CASSLDSRDGYTF
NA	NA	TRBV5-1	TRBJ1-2	TGCGCCAGCAGCTTGGAACAGATCTATGGCTACACCTTC	CASSLEQIYGYTF
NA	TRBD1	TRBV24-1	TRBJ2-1	TGTGCCACCAGTGATTCGGGACAGGGGCTCATGTACGAGCAGTTCTTC	CATSDSGQGLMYEQFF
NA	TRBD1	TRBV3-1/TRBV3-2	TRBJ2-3	TGTGCCAGCAGCCATCACAGGGGCGTTACCCCAGATCCGCAGTATTTT	CASSHHRGVTPDPQYF
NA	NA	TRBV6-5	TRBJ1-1	TGTGCCAGCAATTCCGCCGGAGGGACTGAAGCTTTCTTT	CASNSAGGTEAFF
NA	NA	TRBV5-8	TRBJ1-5	TGTGCCAGCAGCTTGGCCAGGCAGCTCGAAGGGAGGCCCCAGCATTTT	CASSLARQLEGRPQHF
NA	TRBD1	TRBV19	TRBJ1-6	TGTGCCAGTAGTGAGGGACAGGGAAGCTCCTATAATTCACCCCTCCACTTT	CASSEGQGSSYNSPLHF
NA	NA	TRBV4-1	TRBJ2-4	TGCGCCAGCAGCCAAGACGACAGTGCCAAAAACATTCAGTACTTC	CASSQDDSAKNIQYF
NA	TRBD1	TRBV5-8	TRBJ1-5	TGTGCCAGCAGCTTGGGGGACAGGGGACGAAATCAGCCCCAGCATTTT	CASSLGDRGRNQPQHF
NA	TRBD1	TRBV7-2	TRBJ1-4	TGTGCCAGCAGCTTAGTGGTGTCACAGGGGTATGAAAAACTGTTTTTT	CASSLVVSQGYEKLFF